The 16 T cell receptor beta chains listed next were all sequenced from one sample in a study of blood T cell repertoires in COVID-19. Here immunoSEQ multiplex PCR was the method, and the copy in TCRdb shows in-frame clones only, minus some. The repertoire holds about 72,000 clones, with 70% to 90% as singletons. The specimen was peripheral blood. These receptors were collected from a man aged 50-60 years with acute or convalescent COVID-19.

The chain uses TRBV6-5 and TRBJ1-1; TRBD1 matches 7 bases. V shed 7 bases, J shed 5 bases, and the junction held 7 bases outside the gene matches. CDR1 is MNHEY and CDR2 is SVGAGI in the germline V gene. The CDR3 extends over 13 amino acids. CDR3 residues: CASNPTGWTEAFF. CDR3 in DNA: TGTGCCAGCAATCCGACAGGGTGGACTGAAGCTTTCTTT.

The chain recombines TRBV19 with TRBJ2-1; 9 bases are a match to TRBD1. The germline gives CDR1 LNHDA, CDR2 SQIVND (reference sequence). Trimming cost V 4 bases and J 5 bases; bases outside gene matches: 6. The CDR3 spans 15 residues. The CDR3 bases are TGTGCCAGTAGTAGACAGGGGGGTGGAGACAATGAGCAGTTCTTC. It yields the protein CASSRQGGGDNEQFF. The complete variable domain, with remaining parts taken from reference TRBV19 and TRBJ2-1, reads DGGITQSPKYLFRKEGQNVTLSCEQNLNHDAMYWYRQDPGQGLRLIYYSQIVNDFQKGDIAEGYSVSREKKESFPLTVTSAQKNPTAFYLCASSRQGGGDNEQFFGPGTRLTVL.

A single count supports this clone. The chain's CDR3 is CASSYSKQGDYEQYF. The CDR3 DNA reads as TGTGCCAGCAGTTACTCGAAACAGGGAGACTACGAGCAGTACTTC. The genes are TRBV6-5 and TRBJ2-7, with a tentative D call TRBD1 (6 bases). V dropped 0 bases and J dropped 3 bases, with 12 bases sitting between them. The CDR3 contains 15 residues. Germline V lookup: CDR1 MNHEY, CDR2 SVGAGI.

As regards this clone: This specimen includes other DNA sequences encoding the same CDR3. The V call is TRBV9, the J call TRBJ2-7, with a weak D call TRBD2 (6 bases). The CDR3 length is 12 residues. The germline CDR1 and CDR2 sequences are SGDLS and YYNGEE. The V gene lost 4 bases and the J gene lost 7 bases, with 12 bases spanning the gap. The CDR3 is CASSPEGREQYF. The DNA for the CDR3 is TGTGCCAGCAGCCCGGAGGGTCGGGAGCAGTACTTC.

The chain links TRBV6-5 to TRBJ1-1, with 9 bases that match TRBD1. Germline V lookup: CDR1 MNHEY, CDR2 SVGAGI. The CDR3 extends over 13 amino acids. J lost 6 bases, V lost 6 bases, and 5 bases had no gene match. In nucleotides, the CDR3 is TGTGCCAGCAGGGTAACAGGGGGCGCTGAAGCTTTCTTT. This sequence encodes CASRVTGGAEAFF.

J is TRBJ2-7 and V is TRBV27; 9 nucleotides agree with TRBD1. V gave up 6 bases and J gave up 3 bases; unmatched junction bases: 6. There are 14 residues in the CDR3. CDR1 is MNHEY and CDR2 is SMNVEV in the germline V gene (reference sequence). CDR3 coding DNA: TGTGCCAGCAGGGGGACAGGGAACCGCTACGAGCAGTACTTC. This translates into CASRGTGNRYEQYF.

This chain connects TRBV6-1 to TRBJ2-3; D gene uncertain. CDR3 length equals 15 residues. Deletions cut 0 bases from V and 4 bases from J, with 11 bases between. Germline CDR1 and CDR2: MNHNS and SASEGT. The CDR3 DNA follows: TGTGCCAGCAGTGAAGCTGGTAGTGTCGCAGATACGCAGTATTTT. This gives the protein CASSEAGSVADTQYF.

The chain recombines TRBV27 with TRBJ1-4, with 9 bases aligning to TRBD1. The CDR3 consists of 16 residues. CDR1 MNHEY and CDR2 SMNVEV come from the germline V gene (reference sequence). Trimming removed 5 bases from V and 8 bases from J; junction bases left unmatched: 12. This CDR3 reads CASSPPLTGGSEKLFF. CDR3 sequence (DNA): TGTGCCAGCAGTCCGCCGCTGACAGGGGGTAGCGAAAAACTGTTTTTT.

V gene TRBV5-1 combines with J gene TRBJ2-1; 7 positions agree with TRBD1. The CDR3 runs to 15 residues. J was trimmed by 9 bases and V by 5 bases; bases with no gene match: 14. The V gene's germline CDR1 is SGHRS and CDR2 YFSETQ. The CDR3 coding sequence is TGCGCCAGCAGGACCGGGACAGAGGGGTATAGTGAGCAGTTCTTC. Its translation: CASRTGTEGYSEQFF.

V is TRBV18 and J is TRBJ2-3, with D tentatively TRBD1 (5 bases). The CDR3 is made up of 14 amino acids. The ends were cut back, 4 bases at V and 3 bases at J, with 11 bases in the middle. CDR1 and CDR2 (germline): KGHSH, LQKENI. DNA of the CDR3: TGTGCCAGCTCACTCCAACAGGAGACAGATACGCAGTATTTT. Residues: CASSLQQETDTQYF.

This clone was seen once. The CDR3 nucleotides read TGTGCCAGCGGCCACGACTCGGGACAGCCTACCTACGAGCAGTACTTC. Translated, it gives CASGHDSGQPTYEQYF. This chain connects TRBV28 to TRBJ2-7; 7 nucleotides match TRBD1. Looked up from germline, CDR1 is MDHEN and CDR2 is SYDVKM. V was pared by 8 bases and J by 2 bases, with 15 bases of the junction left unmatched. The CDR3 has 16 amino acids. Drawing the rest from reference TRBV28 and TRBJ2-7, the complete variable domain is DVKVTQSSRYLVKRTGEKVFLECVQDMDHENMFWYRQDPGLGLRLIYFSYDVKMKEKGDIPEGYSVSREKKERFSLILESASTNQTSMYLCASGHDSGQPTYEQYFGPGTRLTVT.

This rearrangement joins TRBV6-5 to TRBJ1-1; maybe TRBD1 (5 bases). V was clipped by 0 bases and J by 1 base, with 12 bases between them. CDR3 size: 16 residues. The germline gives CDR1 MNHEY, CDR2 SVGAGI. Written as DNA, the CDR3 is TGTGCCAGCAGTTACTCGTCTACAGGATGGAACACTGAAGCTTTCTTT. Translated: CASSYSSTGWNTEAFF.

The chain combines TRBV4-1 with TRBJ2-1, with 15 bases fitting TRBD2. CDR3 length equals 15 residues. CDR1 MGHRA and CDR2 YSYEKL come from the germline V gene. V lost 3 bases and J lost 9; bases outside the gene matches: 3. CDR3 residues: CASSHGLAGGREQFF. The CDR3 DNA follows: TGCGCCAGCAGCCACGGACTAGCGGGGGGGCGTGAGCAGTTCTTC.

This clone has a handful of counts. The J gene is TRBJ1-5, the V gene TRBV5-1, with D possibly TRBD1 on 6 matching bases. The germline V gene encodes CDR1 SGHRS and CDR2 YFSETQ. The CDR3 is 13 residues long. V was clipped by 2 bases and J by 6 bases, with 9 bases between them. The CDR3 is CASSFVGGQPQHF. The CDR3 DNA reads TGCGCCAGCAGCTTCGTAGGGGGTCAGCCCCAGCATTTT.

The chain employs TRBV18 and TRBJ1-1; TRBD1 matches at 9 bases. V dropped 0 bases and J dropped 2; count of bases not matched to a gene: 1. Looked up from germline, CDR1 is KGHSH and CDR2 is LQKENI. The CDR3 extends over 15 amino acids. In nucleotides, the CDR3 is TGTGCCAGCTCACCACCGGGACAGGGCAACACTGAAGCTTTCTTT. Translated, it gives CASSPPGQGNTEAFF.

This rearrangement joins TRBV29-1 to TRBJ2-7; 9 positions match TRBD1. The trim removed 6 bases at V and 5 bases at J, leaving 8 bases unmatched. Germline CDR1 reads SQVTM; CDR2 reads ANQGSEA. The CDR3 length is 13 residues. The CDR3 region is CSVRTGGFDEQYF. In DNA form, the CDR3 reads TGCAGCGTGCGAACAGGGGGCTTTGACGAGCAGTACTTC.